This TCR beta chain was identified during a study of early T cells in non-severe SARS-CoV-2 infection. A single record per CDR3 protein comes from TCRdb applying MiXCR to the 5' RACE reads. The sample contains approximately 100,000 distinct CDR3 sequences, approximately 15% of which appear only once. The V end was cut by 3 bases, the J end by 10 bases, with 16 bases between. Germline lookup yields CDR1 SQVTM and CDR2 ANQGSEA. There are 13 residues in the CDR3. The V and J genes are TRBV29-1 and TRBJ2-1; D possibly matches TRBD1 or TRBD2 (6 bases each). The sequencing sample was made of whole blood. This TCR came from an adult who was a healthcare worker with PCR-confirmed SARS-CoV-2 infection or an uninfected control (not recorded which). This chain's CDR3 is CSVDGTGAGEQFF. For the CDR3, the DNA is TGCAGCGTTGATGGTACGGGGGCTGGCGAGCAGTTCTTC.